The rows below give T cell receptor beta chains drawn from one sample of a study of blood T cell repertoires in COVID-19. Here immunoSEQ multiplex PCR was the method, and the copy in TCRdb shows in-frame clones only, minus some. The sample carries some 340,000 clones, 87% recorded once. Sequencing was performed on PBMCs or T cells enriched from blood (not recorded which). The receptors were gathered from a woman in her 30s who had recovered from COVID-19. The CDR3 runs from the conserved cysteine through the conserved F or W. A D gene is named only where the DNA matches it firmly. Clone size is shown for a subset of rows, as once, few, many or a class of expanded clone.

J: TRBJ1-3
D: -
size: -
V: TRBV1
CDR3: CTSSQFQRFRSGNTIYF
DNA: TGCACCAGCAGCCAATTTCAGAGGTTCCGCTCTGGAAACACCATATATTTT

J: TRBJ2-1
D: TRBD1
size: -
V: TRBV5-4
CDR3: CASSPAGTGGSDEQFF
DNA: TGTGCCAGCAGCCCCGCCGGGACAGGGGGTTCCGATGAGCAGTTCTTC

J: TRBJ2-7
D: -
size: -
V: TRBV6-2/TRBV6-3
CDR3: CASSFYKDTSYEQYF
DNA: TGTGCCAGCAGCTTCTATAAGGACACCAGCTACGAGCAGTACTTC

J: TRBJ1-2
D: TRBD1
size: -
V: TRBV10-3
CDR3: CAISARDRNYGYTF
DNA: TGTGCCATCAGTGCCCGGGACAGAAACTATGGCTACACCTTC

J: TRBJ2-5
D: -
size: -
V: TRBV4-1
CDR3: CASSRGETQYF
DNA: TGCGCCAGCAGCCGAGGAGAGACCCAGTACTTC

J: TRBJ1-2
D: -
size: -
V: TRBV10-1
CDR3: CASPGTFYGYTF
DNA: TGCGCCAGCCCCGGGACTTTTTATGGCTACACCTTC

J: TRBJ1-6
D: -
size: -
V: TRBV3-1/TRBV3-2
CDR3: CASSQGQESPLHF
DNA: TGTGCCAGCAGCCAAGGACAAGAGTCACCCCTCCACTTT

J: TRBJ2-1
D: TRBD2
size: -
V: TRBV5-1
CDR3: CASSPTSGGAHSYNEQFF
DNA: TGCGCCAGCAGCCCGACTAGCGGGGGAGCCCACTCCTACAATGAGCAGTTCTTC

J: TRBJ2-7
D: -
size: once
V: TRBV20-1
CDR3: CSAILLYEQYF
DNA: TGCAGTGCTATTCTCCTCTACGAGCAGTACTTC

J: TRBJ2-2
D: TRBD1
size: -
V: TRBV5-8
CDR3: CASSPGQGWTGELFF
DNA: TGTGCCAGCAGCCCAGGACAGGGTTGGACCGGGGAGCTGTTTTTT

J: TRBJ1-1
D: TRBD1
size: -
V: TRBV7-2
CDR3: CASSSGQGSGTEAFF
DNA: TGTGCCAGCAGCTCAGGACAGGGGTCTGGGACTGAAGCTTTCTTT

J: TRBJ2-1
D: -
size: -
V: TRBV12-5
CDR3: CASGLDPGAYNEQFF
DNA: TGTGCTAGTGGTTTGGACCCGGGGGCCTACAATGAGCAGTTCTTC

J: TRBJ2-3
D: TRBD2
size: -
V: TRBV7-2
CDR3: CASSLARTSGGTDTQYF
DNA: TGTGCCAGCAGCTTAGCGCGGACTAGCGGGGGCACAGATACGCAGTATTTT

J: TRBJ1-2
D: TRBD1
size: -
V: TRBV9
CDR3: CASSGRGQGYGYTF
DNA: TGTGCCAGCAGCGGCCGAGGACAGGGCTATGGCTACACCTTC

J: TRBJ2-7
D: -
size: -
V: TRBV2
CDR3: CASSGVAGILGEQYF
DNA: TGTGCCAGCAGTGGTGTGGCGGGGATCCTCGGAGAGCAGTACTTC

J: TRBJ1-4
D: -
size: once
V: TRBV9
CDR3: CASSARVNEKLFF
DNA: TGTGCCAGCAGCGCGAGGGTTAATGAAAAACTGTTTTTT

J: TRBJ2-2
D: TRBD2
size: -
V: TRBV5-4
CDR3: CASSLGGGGRNTGELFF
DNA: TGTGCCAGCAGCTTGGGAGGCGGGGGGCGGAACACCGGGGAGCTGTTTTTT

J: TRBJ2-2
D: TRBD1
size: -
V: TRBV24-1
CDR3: CATRQTGGLPGELFF
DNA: TGTGCCACCAGACAGACAGGGGGCCTTCCCGGGGAGCTGTTTTTT

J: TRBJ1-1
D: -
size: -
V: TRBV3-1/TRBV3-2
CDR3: CASSQVAHFTEAFF
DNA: TGTGCCAGCAGCCAAGTGGCCCATTTCACTGAAGCTTTCTTT

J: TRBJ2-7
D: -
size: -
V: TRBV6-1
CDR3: CASSEFRDYEQYF
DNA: TGTGCCAGCAGTGAATTTCGGGACTACGAGCAGTACTTC

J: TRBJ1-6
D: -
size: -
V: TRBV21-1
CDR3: CASSKGDKNSPLHF
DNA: TGTGCCAGCAGCAAAGGAGACAAAAATTCACCCCTCCACTTT

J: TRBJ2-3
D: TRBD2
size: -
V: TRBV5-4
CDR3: CASSAGVGVLTDTQYF
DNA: TGTGCCAGCAGCGCGGGGGTCGGGGTTTTGACAGATACGCAGTATTTT

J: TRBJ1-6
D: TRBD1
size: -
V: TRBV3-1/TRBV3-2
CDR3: CASSQTGTGDSPLHF
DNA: TGTGCCAGCAGCCAAACCGGGACAGGAGATTCACCCCTCCACTTT

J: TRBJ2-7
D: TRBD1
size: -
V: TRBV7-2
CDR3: CASSLAPGQGWNEQYF
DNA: TGTGCCAGCAGCTTAGCTCCGGGACAGGGGTGGAACGAGCAGTACTTC

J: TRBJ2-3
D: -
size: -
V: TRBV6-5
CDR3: CAARSSTDTQYF
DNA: TGTGCCGCGCGTTCCAGCACAGATACGCAGTATTTT

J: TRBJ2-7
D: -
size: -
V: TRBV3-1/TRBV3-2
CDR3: CASSLTWLSYEQYF
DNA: TGTGCCAGCAGTCTTACCTGGCTCTCCTACGAGCAGTACTTC

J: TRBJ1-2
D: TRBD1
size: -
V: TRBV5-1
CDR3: CASSPDGTGGEGYTF
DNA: TGCGCCAGCAGCCCGGATGGGACAGGGGGCGAGGGCTACACCTTC

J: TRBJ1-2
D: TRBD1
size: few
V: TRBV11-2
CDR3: CASSLGQYGYTF
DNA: TGTGCCAGCAGCTTGGGACAGTACGGCTACACCTTC

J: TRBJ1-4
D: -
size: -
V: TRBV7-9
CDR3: CASSSRSEKLFF
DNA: TGTGCCAGCAGCTCTCGTAGTGAAAAACTGTTTTTT

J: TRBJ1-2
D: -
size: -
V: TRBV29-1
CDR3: CSVGQITNYGYTF
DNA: TGCAGCGTTGGACAAATAACTAACTATGGCTACACCTTC

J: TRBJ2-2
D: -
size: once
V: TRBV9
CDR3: CASTRGQFTGELFF
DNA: TGTGCCAGCACAAGGGGTCAGTTCACCGGGGAGCTGTTTTTT

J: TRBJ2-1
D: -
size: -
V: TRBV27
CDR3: CASSRGANYNEQFF
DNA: TGTGCCAGCAGTCGGGGGGCTAATTACAATGAGCAGTTCTTC

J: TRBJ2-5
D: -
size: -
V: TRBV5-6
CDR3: CASSGTVQETQYF
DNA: TGTGCCAGCAGCGGGACTGTACAAGAGACCCAGTACTTC

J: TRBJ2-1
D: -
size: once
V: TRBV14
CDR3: CASSQLGASSYNEQFF
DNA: TGTGCCAGCAGCCAGCTTGGGGCAAGCTCCTACAATGAGCAGTTCTTC

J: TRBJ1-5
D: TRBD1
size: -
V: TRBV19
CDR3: CASSRDRGPGSNQPQHF
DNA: TGTGCCAGTAGTAGGGACAGGGGTCCGGGCAGCAATCAGCCCCAGCATTTT

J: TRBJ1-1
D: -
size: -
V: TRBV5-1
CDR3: CASSLTGATEAFF
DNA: TGCGCCAGCAGCTTGACAGGAGCTACTGAAGCTTTCTTT

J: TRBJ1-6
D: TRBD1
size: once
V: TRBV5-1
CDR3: CASSPGTGGSPRYNSPLHF
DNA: TGCGCCAGCAGCCCCGGGACAGGGGGCTCCCCTCGTTATAATTCACCCCTCCACTTT

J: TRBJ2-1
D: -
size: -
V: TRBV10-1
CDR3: CASSAETGRYQFF
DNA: TGCGCCAGCAGTGCAGAGACAGGTCGTTATCAGTTCTTC

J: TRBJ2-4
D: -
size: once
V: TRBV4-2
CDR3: CASSQGGPGEAKNIQYF
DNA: TGTGCCAGCAGCCAAGGAGGGCCGGGGGAAGCCAAAAACATTCAGTACTTC

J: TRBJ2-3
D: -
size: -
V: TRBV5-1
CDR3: CASSLRTVADTQYF
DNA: TGCGCCAGCAGCTTAAGGACAGTGGCAGATACGCAGTATTTT

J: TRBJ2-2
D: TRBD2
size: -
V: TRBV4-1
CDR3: CASSQEPGGAYTGELFF
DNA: TGCGCCAGCAGCCAAGAGCCCGGGGGGGCTTACACCGGGGAGCTGTTTTTT

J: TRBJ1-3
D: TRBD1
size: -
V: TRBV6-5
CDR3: CASSRDRGVDTIYF
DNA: TGTGCCAGCAGCCGCGACAGGGGGGTAGACACCATATATTTT

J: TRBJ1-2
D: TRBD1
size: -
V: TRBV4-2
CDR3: CASSPWTGEGFYGYTF
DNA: TGTGCCAGCAGCCCATGGACAGGGGAGGGTTTCTATGGCTACACCTTC

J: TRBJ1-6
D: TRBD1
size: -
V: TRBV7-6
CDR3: CASSFDDRDSPLHF
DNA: TGTGCCAGCAGCTTCGACGACAGGGACTCACCCCTCCACTTT

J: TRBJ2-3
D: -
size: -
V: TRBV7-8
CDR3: CASSWPGAGTDTQYF
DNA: TGTGCCAGCAGCTGGCCGGGAGCGGGTACAGATACGCAGTATTTT

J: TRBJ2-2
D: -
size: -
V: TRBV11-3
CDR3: CASSLAPGELFF
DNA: TGTGCCAGCAGCTTAGCTCCGGGGGAGCTGTTTTTT

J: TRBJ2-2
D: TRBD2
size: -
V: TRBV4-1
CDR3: CASRPGGTGELFF
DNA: TGCGCCAGCCGACCGGGGGGCACCGGGGAGCTGTTTTTT

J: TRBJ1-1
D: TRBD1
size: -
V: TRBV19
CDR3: CASSIRQGAEAFF
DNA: TGTGCCAGTAGTATCCGGCAGGGGGCTGAAGCTTTCTTT

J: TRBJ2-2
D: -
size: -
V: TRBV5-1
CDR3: CASSSDPSSDTGELFF
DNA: TGCGCCAGCAGCTCAGATCCTAGCAGCGACACCGGGGAGCTGTTTTTT

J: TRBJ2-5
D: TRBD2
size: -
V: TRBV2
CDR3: CASGAGRGGRETQYF
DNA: TGTGCCAGCGGCGCAGGGCGGGGGGGCCGCGAGACCCAGTACTTC

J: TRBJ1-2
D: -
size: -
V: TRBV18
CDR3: CASSPSGKSYGYTF
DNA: TGTGCCAGCTCACCGTCGGGGAAGAGCTATGGCTACACCTTC

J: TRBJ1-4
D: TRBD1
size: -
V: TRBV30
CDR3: CAWSWGGRGREKLFF
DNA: TGTGCCTGGAGTTGGGGAGGCAGGGGGCGAGAAAAACTGTTTTTT

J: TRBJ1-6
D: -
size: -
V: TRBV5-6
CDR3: CASSLHRSSYNSPLHF
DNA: TGTGCCAGCAGCTTGCACCGTAGCTCCTATAATTCACCCCTCCACTTT

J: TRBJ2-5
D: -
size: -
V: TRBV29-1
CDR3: CGASFSQGETQYF
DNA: TGCGGAGCTTCCTTTTCCCAGGGAGAGACCCAGTACTTC

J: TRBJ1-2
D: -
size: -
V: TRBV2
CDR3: CASSGRGSAGYTF
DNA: TGTGCCAGCAGTGGCCGGGGGAGTGCCGGCTACACCTTC

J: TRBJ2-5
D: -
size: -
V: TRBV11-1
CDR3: CASSLGPARDKETQYF
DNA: TGTGCCAGCAGCTTAGGGCCCGCGAGAGACAAAGAGACCCAGTACTTC

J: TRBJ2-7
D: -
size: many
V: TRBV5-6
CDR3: CASSLGRGAYSYEQYF
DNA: TGTGCCAGCAGCTTGGGACGAGGCGCGTATTCCTACGAGCAGTACTTC